Below are 8 T cell receptor beta chains sequenced from a single sample in a study of OX40 agonist ivuxolimab in advanced cancers. Measured with immunoSEQ multiplex PCR; TCRdb has only the in-frame clones, and not every one. This table holds tens of thousands of clones, more than 75% found once. The input for sequencing was CD4+ or CD8+ T cells sorted from blood, taken in a trial of the OX40 agonist ivuxolimab. Receptors originate from an adult with an advanced solid tumor such as melanoma, head and neck, liver or kidney cancer.

The J gene is TRBJ2-1, the V gene TRBV6-1, with 9 bases aligning to TRBD1. Germline trimming cut 4 bases from V and 4 bases from J; bases unmatched to any gene: 8. Germline V CDR1 and CDR2: MNHNS, SASEGT. The CDR3 is 16 residues long. CDR3 residues: CASSASSGQGYNEQFF. CDR3 DNA: TGTGCCAGCAGTGCCTCGTCGGGACAGGGATACAATGAGCAGTTCTTC.

The J gene is TRBJ1-1, the V gene TRBV5-6; 10 positions match TRBD1. The CDR3 extends over 18 amino acids. Germline CDR1 and CDR2: SGHDT and YYEEEE. The trim removed 1 base at V and 3 bases at J, leaving 12 bases unmatched. CDR3 protein: CASSLMLFAGTGDTEAFF. CDR3 DNA sequence: TGTGCCAGCAGCTTGATGCTTTTTGCCGGGACAGGGGACACTGAAGCTTTCTTT.

This clone was observed a single time. V and J are TRBV6-5 and TRBJ1-1; D call uncertain. Germline V gene sequence: CDR1 MNHEY, CDR2 SVGAGI. V was cut by 5 bases and J by 1 base, with 14 bases left in between. The CDR3 has 15 amino acids. The CDR3 DNA follows: TGTGCCAGCAGTCCGTCGGGCGGGCCGAACACTGAAGCTTTCTTT. Translated, it gives CASSPSGGPNTEAFF.

The rearrangement uses TRBV9 and TRBJ2-2; 9 nucleotides line up with TRBD1. V lost 4 bases, J lost 6 bases, and 7 bases stayed unmatched. This CDR3 spans 15 amino acids. CDR1 and CDR2 from the germline V gene are SGDLS and YYNGEE. The CDR3 loop reads CASSPQGAGAGELFF. The CDR3 DNA follows: TGTGCCAGCAGCCCACAGGGGGCTGGGGCCGGGGAGCTGTTTTTT.

The V and J genes are TRBV5-6 and TRBJ1-2; D is uncertain. CDR3 length: 14 residues. Trimming took 2 bases from V and 1 from J, leaving 9 bases between them. Germline CDR1 is SGHDT and CDR2 is YYEEEE. CDR3 coding DNA: TGTGCCAGCAGCTTTGCGCGTCGTAACTATGGCTACACCTTC. This sequence encodes CASSFARRNYGYTF.

The rearrangement links TRBV6-6 to TRBJ1-3; the match to TRBD1 covers 8 bases. The CDR3 is 15 residues long. Germline CDR1 MNHNY, CDR2 SVGAGI (reference sequence). The trim removed 6 bases at V and 3 bases at J, leaving 7 bases unmatched. DNA for the CDR3: TGTGCCAGCAGCCCTTCAGGGGGCAATGGAAACACCATATATTTT. Encoded protein: CASSPSGGNGNTIYF.

This chain connects TRBV11-2 to TRBJ2-1; TRBD2 aligns across 8 bases. The trim removed 5 bases at V and 8 bases at J, leaving 14 bases unmatched. The CDR3 covers 16 residues. CDR1 SGHAT and CDR2 FQNNGV come from the germline V gene. The DNA of the CDR3 is TGTGCCAGCAGCCCTAGACCGGGACTAGTCATCCATGAGCAGTTCTTC. It encodes CASSPRPGLVIHEQFF.

The chain combines TRBV7-6 with TRBJ2-7; 7 positions agree with TRBD2. Germline loops: CDR1 SGHVS, CDR2 FNYEAQ. V was clipped by 5 bases and J by 5 bases; unmatched bases: 6. This CDR3 region has 13 residues. The CDR3 loop is CASSGGEGDEQYF. The CDR3 nucleotides read TGTGCCAGCAGCGGGGGGGAGGGAGACGAGCAGTACTTC.